This record looks at one TCR beta chain sequence and its context. This clone was seen more than once but under ten times. Its binding antigen is unknown. Base quality data are lacking; no much larger clone is found one base away. TCRbeta CDR3 regions were amplified from genomic DNA using the immunoSEQ Assay, a bias-controlled multiplex PCR. Concerning the study's data processing: The number of nucleated cells in each sample was estimated by amplification of reference gene primers within the assay. To quantify the absolute abundance of each unique TCRbeta CDR3 rearrangement, sequence reads were collapsed and filtered. Productive Simpson clonality was computed per sample as the square root of Simpson's diversity index over productive rearrangements. TCRdb stores this immuneACCESS table with in-frame sequences only. Part of the clones is absent; in the studies checked, under half of the shortfall reflects unresolved V genes, and no reason is known for the rest. The V and J calls and clone size come from that table; D and trimming were worked out from the DNA. This sample has about 110,000 clones in its table, and 71% of those were observed once. The ten biggest clones cover approximately 0.88% of the sample.

Cut back by 7 bases and 2 bases, the V and J ends lie 12 bases apart. CDR3 length: 13 amino acids, cysteine to phenylalanine. The entry retains the CDR3 DNA only, 39 bases that are in frame from base 1. Each collaborating institution followed its own protocols to collect whole blood in K2EDTA tubes. For TCRbeta analysis, collaborators shipped samples in one of three forms: frozen whole blood, isolated PBMCs, or DNA extracted from either of those sample types. This entry belongs to a study of blood T cell repertoires in COVID-19 (dated by TCRdb to the early 2020s). For context, the study as a whole: Collaborator samples came from the United States, Italy and Spain and covered acute and convalescent phases of COVID-19. The prospective study material was composed of cDNA or gDNA derived from T cells, B-cell-depleted T cells, or PBMCs. Deeply sampled blood TCRbeta repertoires from subjects exposed to, actively infected with, or recovered from COVID-19 were included in the dataset. The repertoires were released in a freely available public database intended as a resource for research on the immune response to SARS-CoV-2. Samples came from the ongoing ImmuneRACE study (first 160 participants) plus 1,254 subjects from 6 global collaborators. Nearly every sample came with metadata listing a de-identified subject ID, COVID-19 status, age in years and sex. Where available, HLA class I and class II types were taken from metadata supplied by the sample provider and were not determined by assay-based typing. What the work shows at the level of the full study, not this receptor alone: How much clinical and demographic metadata was included differed by source and by participant, and the metadata was provided uncurated.

The sequence is built from TRBV12-3 or TRBV12-4 and TRBJ2-7; TRBD2 is possibly the D segment (6 matching bases). Specimen: peripheral blood. The receptor was isolated from a human donor with acute or convalescent COVID-19. The donor label of this sample is uncertain. Read as DNA, the sequence is TGTGCCAGCACCGCGGGGCTTCCCTACGAGCAGTACTTC. This codes for CASTAGLPYEQYF.